This section outlines one TCR beta chain sequence together with its context. Its matching antigen is unknown. All patients picked for sequencing had shown, by flow cytometry, an expansion of CD8+CD57+ cells. This record comes from a study of CD8+CD57+ T cells in acquired aplastic anemia. Study at large: Sorted CD4+ and CD8+ cells yielded around 3.3 ug of DNA on average.

The template for TCR beta VDJ and CDR3 sequence profiling was genomic DNA. TCRdb reanalysed the reads using MiXCR and keeps one entry per CDR3 protein. The sample lists around 200,000 distinct CDR3 sequences, more than 55% occurring once. Study observations and caveats: The number of CD8+ CDR3 sequences shared by patients and controls was approximately 31.

The CDR3 length is 16 residues. Germline values: CDR1 SNHLY, CDR2 FYNNEI. Trimming left V 0 bases short and J 1 base short, with 12 bases between. The sequencing input was sorted CD4+, CD8+, or CD8+CD57+ T cells (not recorded which) from PBMCs. The clonotype comes from a human donor with aplastic anemia. The rearrangement joins TRBV2 to TRBJ1-2; the D gene is possibly TRBD1 (5 bases). In DNA form, the CDR3 reads TGTGCCAGCAGTGAAGCAGGGGCCAAACATAACTATGGCTACACCTTC. This codes for CASSEAGAKHNYGYTF.